This TCR beta chain is from a study of breast tumors, draining lymph nodes, adjacent tissues. MiXCR, run by TCRdb on the multiplex PCR reads, gives a single entry per CDR3 protein. Among about 14,000 distinct CDR3 sequences, around 59% were seen once, and the ten largest hold approximately 30%. Germline V gives CDR1 WNHNN, CDR2 SYGVQD (reference sequence). Trimming left V 4 bases short and J 3 bases short, with 10 bases between. CDR3 size: 13 residues. The sample taken for sequencing was tumor-adjacent breast tissue. This chain uses TRBV10-1 with TRBJ2-7; D is perhaps TRBD2 (6 bases). The receptor was derived from a female donor with breast cancer. Some clones in this sample may be carry-over from other donors' samples. The CDR3 DNA sequence: TGCGCCAGCAGTGCCGGGAGTCGCTACGAGCAGTACTTC. The encoded protein is CASSAGSRYEQYF.